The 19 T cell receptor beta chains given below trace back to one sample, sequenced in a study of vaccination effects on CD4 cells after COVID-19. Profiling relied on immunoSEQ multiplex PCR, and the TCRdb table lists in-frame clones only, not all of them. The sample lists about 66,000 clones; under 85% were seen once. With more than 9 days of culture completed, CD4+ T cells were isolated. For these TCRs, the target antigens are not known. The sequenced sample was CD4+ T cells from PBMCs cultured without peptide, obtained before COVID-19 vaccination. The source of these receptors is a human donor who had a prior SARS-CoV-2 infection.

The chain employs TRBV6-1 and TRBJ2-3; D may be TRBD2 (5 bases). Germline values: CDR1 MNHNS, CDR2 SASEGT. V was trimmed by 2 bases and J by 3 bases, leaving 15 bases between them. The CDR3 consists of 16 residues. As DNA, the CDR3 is TGTGCCAGCAGTGAAATCCGAGGTCCGGGAACAGATACGCAGTATTTT. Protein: CASSEIRGPGTDTQYF.

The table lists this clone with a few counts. The CDR3 DNA reads as TGTGCCAGCAGTTACAGGAATAGCAATCAGCCCCAGCATTTT. It is translated as CASSYRNSNQPQHF. This chain joins TRBV6-5 and TRBJ1-5; D is unresolved. V dropped 2 bases and J dropped 0 bases, with 5 bases sitting between them. CDR3 size: 14 residues. Germline V gene sequence: CDR1 MNHEY, CDR2 SVGAGI.

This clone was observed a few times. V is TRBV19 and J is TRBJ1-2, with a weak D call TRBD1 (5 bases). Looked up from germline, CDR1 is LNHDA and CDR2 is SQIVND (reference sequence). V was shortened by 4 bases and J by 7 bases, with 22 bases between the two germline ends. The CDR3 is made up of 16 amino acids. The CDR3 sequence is CASSKNRLGVRSGYTF. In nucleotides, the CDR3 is TGTGCCAGTAGTAAAAACCGGTTAGGGGTTCGTTCTGGCTACACCTTC.

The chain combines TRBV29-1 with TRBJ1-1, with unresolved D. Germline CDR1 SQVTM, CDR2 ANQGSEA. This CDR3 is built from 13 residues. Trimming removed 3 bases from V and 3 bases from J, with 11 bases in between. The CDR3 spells CSVEFLKDTEAFF. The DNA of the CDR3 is TGCAGCGTTGAGTTTCTGAAGGACACTGAAGCTTTCTTT.

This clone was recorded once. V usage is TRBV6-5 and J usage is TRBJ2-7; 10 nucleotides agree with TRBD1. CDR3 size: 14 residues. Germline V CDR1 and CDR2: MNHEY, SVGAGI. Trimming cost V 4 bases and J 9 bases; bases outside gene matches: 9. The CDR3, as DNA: TGTGCCAGCAGTTGGGGACAGGGGTTTTCAGGGCAGTACTTC. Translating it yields CASSWGQGFSGQYF.

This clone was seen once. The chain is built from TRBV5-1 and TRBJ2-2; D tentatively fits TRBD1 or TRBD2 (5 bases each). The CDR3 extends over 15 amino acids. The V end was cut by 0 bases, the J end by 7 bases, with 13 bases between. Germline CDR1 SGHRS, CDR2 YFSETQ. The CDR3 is CASSLGGTENGELFF. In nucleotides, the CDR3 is TGCGCCAGCAGCTTGGGTGGGACGGAGAACGGGGAGCTGTTTTTT.

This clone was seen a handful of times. The CDR3 DNA reads as TGTGCCAGCAGCTTCGACAGGGCAACCGGGGAGCTGTTTTTT. Its translation: CASSFDRATGELFF. The rearrangement joins TRBV7-8 to TRBJ2-2; 7 nucleotides match TRBD1. Germline CDR1 and CDR2: SGHVS and FQNEAQ. V was clipped by 3 bases and J by 5 bases; unmatched bases: 3. CDR3 length equals 14 residues.

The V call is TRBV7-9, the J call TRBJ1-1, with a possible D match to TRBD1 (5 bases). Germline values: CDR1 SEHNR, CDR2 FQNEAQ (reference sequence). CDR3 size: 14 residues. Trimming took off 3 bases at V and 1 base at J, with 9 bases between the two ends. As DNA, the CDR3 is TGTGCCAGCAGCTTTGGGGGGGGGAACACTGAAGCTTTCTTT. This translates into CASSFGGGNTEAFF.

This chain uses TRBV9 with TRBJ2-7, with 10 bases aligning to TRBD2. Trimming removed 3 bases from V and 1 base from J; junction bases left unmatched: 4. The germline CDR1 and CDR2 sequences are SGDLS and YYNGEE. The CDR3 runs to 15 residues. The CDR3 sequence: CASSAGLAASYEQYF. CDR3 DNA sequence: TGTGCCAGCAGCGCCGGACTAGCGGCGTCCTACGAGCAGTACTTC.

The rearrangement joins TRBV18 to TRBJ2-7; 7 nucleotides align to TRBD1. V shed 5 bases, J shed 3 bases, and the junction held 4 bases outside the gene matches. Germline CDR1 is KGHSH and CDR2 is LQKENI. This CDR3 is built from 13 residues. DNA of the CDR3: TGTGCCAGCTCATGGACAGGCAACTACGAGCAGTACTTC. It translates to CASSWTGNYEQYF. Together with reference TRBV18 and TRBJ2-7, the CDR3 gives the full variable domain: NAGVMQNPRHLVRRRGQEARLRCSPMKGHSHVYWYRQLPEEGLKFMVYLQKENIIDESGMPKERFSAEFPKEGPSILRIQQVVRGDSAAYFCASSWTGNYEQYFGPGTRLTVT.

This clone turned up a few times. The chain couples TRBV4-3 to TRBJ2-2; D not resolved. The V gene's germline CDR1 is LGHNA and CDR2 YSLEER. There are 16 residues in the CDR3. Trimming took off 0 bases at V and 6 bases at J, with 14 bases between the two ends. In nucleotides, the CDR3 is TGCGCCAGCAGCCAAGAGGTGGGTCACGAGCCCGGGGAGCTGTTTTTT. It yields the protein CASSQEVGHEPGELFF.

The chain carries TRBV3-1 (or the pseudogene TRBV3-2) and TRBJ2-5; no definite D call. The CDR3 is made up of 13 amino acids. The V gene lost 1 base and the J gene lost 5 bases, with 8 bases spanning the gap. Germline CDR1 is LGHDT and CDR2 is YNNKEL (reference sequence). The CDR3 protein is CASSQGWWETQYF. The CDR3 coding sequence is TGTGCCAGCAGCCAAGGGTGGTGGGAGACCCAGTACTTC.

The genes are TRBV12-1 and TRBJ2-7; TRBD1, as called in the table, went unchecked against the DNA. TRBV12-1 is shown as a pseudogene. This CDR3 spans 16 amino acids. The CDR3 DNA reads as TGTGCCAGCAGCTTCCGCAGACAGGGTAGCTCCTACGAGCAGTACTTC. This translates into CASSFRRQGSSYEQYF.

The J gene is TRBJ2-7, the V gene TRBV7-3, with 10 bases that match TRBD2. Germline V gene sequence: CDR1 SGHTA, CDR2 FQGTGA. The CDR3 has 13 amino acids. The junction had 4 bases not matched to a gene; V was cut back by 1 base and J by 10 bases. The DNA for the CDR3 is TGTGCCAGCAGCTTAAACGAGCGGGAGGGCCAGTACTTC. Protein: CASSLNEREGQYF.

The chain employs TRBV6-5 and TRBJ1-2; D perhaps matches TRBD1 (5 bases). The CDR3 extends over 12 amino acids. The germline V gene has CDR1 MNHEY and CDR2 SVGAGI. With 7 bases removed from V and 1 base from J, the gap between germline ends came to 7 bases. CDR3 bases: TGTGCCAGCACAGGGATTAACTATGGCTACACCTTC. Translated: CASTGINYGYTF.

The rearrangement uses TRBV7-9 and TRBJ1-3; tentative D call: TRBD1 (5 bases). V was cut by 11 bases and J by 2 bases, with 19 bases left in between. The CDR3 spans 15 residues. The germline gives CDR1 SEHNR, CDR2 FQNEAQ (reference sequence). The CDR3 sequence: CAAVGASLAGNTIYF. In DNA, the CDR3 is TGTGCCGCGGTAGGGGCGTCGCTAGCTGGAAACACCATATATTTT. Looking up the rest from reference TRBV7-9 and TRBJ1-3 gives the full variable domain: DTGVSQNPRHKITKRGQNVTFRCDPISEHNRLYWYRQTLGQGPEFLTYFQNEAQLEKSRLLSDRFSAERPKGSFSTLEIQRTEQGDSAMYLCAAVGASLAGNTIYFGEGSWLTVV.

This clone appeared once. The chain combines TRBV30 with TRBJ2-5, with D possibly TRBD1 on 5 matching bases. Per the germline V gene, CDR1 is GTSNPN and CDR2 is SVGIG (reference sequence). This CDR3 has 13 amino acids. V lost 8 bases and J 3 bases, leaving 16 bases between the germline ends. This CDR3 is CAGLVDSKETQYF. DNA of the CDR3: TGTGCCGGATTGGTCGACAGTAAAGAGACCCAGTACTTC.

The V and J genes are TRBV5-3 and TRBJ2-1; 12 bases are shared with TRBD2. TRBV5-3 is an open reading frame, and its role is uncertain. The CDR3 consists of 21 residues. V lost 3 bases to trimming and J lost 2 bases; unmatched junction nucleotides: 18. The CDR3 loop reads CARSYPTKNRLAGVPYNEQFF. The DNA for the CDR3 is TGTGCCAGAAGCTACCCAACAAAAAACAGACTAGCGGGAGTCCCCTACAATGAGCAGTTCTTC.

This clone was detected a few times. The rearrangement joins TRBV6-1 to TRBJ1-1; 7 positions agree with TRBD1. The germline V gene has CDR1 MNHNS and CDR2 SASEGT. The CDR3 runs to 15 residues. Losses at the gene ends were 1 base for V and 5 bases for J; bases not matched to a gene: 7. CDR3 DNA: TGTGCCAGCAGTGAAGTAGGGGGCGAGGGGACTGAAGCTTTCTTT. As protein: CASSEVGGEGTEAFF.